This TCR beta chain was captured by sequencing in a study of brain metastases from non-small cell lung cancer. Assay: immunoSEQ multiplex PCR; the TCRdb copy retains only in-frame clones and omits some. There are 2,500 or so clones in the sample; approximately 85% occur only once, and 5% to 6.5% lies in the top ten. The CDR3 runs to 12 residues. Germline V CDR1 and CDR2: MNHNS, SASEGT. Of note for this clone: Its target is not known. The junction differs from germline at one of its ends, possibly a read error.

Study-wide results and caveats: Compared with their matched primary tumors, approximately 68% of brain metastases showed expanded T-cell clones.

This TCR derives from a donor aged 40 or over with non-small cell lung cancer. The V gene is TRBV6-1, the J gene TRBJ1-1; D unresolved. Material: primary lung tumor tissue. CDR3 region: CTSSDGLSEAFF. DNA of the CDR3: TGTACCAGCAGTGACGGTCTGTCCGAAGCTTTCTTT.